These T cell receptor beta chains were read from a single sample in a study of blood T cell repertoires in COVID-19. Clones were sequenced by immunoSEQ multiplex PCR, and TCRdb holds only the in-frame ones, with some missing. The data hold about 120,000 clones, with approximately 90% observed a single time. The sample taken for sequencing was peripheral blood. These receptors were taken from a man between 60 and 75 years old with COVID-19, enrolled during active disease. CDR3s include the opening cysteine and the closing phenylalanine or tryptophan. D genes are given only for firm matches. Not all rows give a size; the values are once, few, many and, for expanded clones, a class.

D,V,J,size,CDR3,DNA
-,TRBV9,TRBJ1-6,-,CASSVGEGVYNSPLHF,TGTGCCAGCAGCGTAGGGGAGGGGGTCTATAATTCACCCCTCCACTTT
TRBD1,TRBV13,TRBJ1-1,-,CASSSSTDRIVEDTEAFF,TGTGCCAGCAGCTCCTCGACGGACAGGATAGTAGAGGACACTGAAGCTTTCTTT
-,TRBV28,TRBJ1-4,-,CASSLAGGRSNEKLFF,TGTGCCAGCAGTTTGGCGGGGGGAAGGTCTAATGAAAAACTGTTTTTT
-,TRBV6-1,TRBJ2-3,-,CASSEQGPRTDTQYF,TGTGCCAGCAGTGAACAGGGCCCACGCACAGATACGCAGTATTTT
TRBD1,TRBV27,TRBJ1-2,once,CASSKQGKGPYGYTF,TGTGCCAGCAGTAAACAGGGGAAAGGGCCCTATGGCTACACCTTC
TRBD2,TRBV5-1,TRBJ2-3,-,CASSLGLAGGSPFEADTQYF,TGCGCCAGCAGCTTGGGCCTAGCGGGGGGCTCCCCATTCGAGGCAGATACGCAGTATTTT
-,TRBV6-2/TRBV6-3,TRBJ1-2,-,CASSTRRGYGYTF,TGTGCCAGCAGCACACGACGGGGCTATGGCTACACCTTC
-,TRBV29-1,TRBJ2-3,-,CSGSGGREWGTDTQYF,TGCAGCGGGTCGGGGGGCCGGGAGTGGGGCACAGATACGCAGTATTTT
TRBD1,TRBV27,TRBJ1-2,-,CASSFWQGALGYTF,TGTGCCAGCAGTTTCTGGCAGGGGGCGTTAGGCTACACCTTC
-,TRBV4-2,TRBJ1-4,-,CASSQVDSTNEKLFF,TGTGCCAGCAGCCAAGTAGATTCAACTAATGAAAAACTGTTTTTT
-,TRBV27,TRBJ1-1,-,CASRRRLTGNTEAFF,TGTGCCAGCAGACGCCGATTGACAGGAAACACTGAAGCTTTCTTT
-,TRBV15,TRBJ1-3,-,CATRGFSGNTIYF,TGTGCCACCCGAGGATTCTCTGGAAACACCATATATTTT
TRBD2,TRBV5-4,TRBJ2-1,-,CASSSERGDNEQFF,TGTGCCAGCAGCTCTGAGCGGGGGGACAATGAGCAGTTCTTC
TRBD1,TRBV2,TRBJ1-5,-,CASSSLQGANQPQHF,TGTGCCAGCAGTTCCCTCCAGGGGGCGAATCAGCCCCAGCATTTT
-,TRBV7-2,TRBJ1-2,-,CASSLEQGGFPNVF,TGTGCCAGCAGCTTAGAACAGGGAGGGTTTCCCAACGTCTTC
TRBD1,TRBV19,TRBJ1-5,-,CASKPGQGTYQPQHF,TGTGCCAGTAAACCGGGACAGGGTACATATCAGCCCCAGCATTTT
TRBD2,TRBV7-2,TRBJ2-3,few,CASSLVSRGAGEAADTQYF,TGTGCCAGCAGCTTAGTTTCCCGGGGAGCGGGGGAAGCGGCAGATACGCAGTATTTT
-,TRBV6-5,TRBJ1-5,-,CASSLMGDSNQPQHF,TGTGCCAGCAGCCTAATGGGAGATAGCAATCAGCCCCAGCATTTT
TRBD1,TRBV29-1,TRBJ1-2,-,CSVDPSADRGYGYTF,TGCAGCGTTGATCCCTCCGCAGACAGGGGCTATGGCTACACCTTC
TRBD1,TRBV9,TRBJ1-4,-,CASSAHGTDNEKLFF,TGTGCCAGCAGCGCACACGGGACAGATAATGAAAAACTGTTTTTT
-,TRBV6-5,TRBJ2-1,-,CASSSPTAIRDNEQFF,TGTGCCAGCAGTTCCCCGACAGCGATCAGGGACAATGAGCAGTTCTTC
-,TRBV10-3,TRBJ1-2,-,CAISVGRTNYGYTF,TGTGCCATCAGTGTGGGGCGGACTAACTATGGCTACACCTTC
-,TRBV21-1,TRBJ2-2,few,CASSKGDRSNTGELFF,TGTGCCAGCAGCAAAGGGGACAGATCGAACACCGGGGAGCTGTTTTTT
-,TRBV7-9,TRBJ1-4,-,CASSTQTGPNEKLFF,TGTGCCAGCAGCACCCAAACAGGTCCGAATGAAAAACTGTTTTTT
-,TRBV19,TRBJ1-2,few,CASSRGGLGYTF,TGTGCCAGTAGTAGGGGAGGGCTAGGCTACACCTTC
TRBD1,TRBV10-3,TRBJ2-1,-,CAISDPDRGLQFF,TGTGCCATCAGTGACCCAGACAGGGGGCTGCAGTTCTTC
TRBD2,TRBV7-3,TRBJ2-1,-,CASSSSGGSYNEQFF,TGTGCCAGCAGCTCTAGCGGGGGGTCCTACAATGAGCAGTTCTTC